The rows below give T cell receptor beta chains drawn from one sample of a study of Ad26.COV2.S vaccination and SARS-CoV-2 variants. Sequenced by immunoSEQ multiplex PCR; TCRdb stores in-frame clones only, minus some. This sample has some 300,000 clones, with around 84% found just once. Sequencing was performed on peripheral blood, taken in a trial of Ad26.COV2.S vaccine versus placebo. The receptor set was obtained from a person between 18 and 65 years old who received the Ad26.COV2.S COVID-19 vaccine or a placebo. CDR3s include the opening cysteine and the closing phenylalanine or tryptophan. D genes are given only for firm matches. Size is stated for part of the rows, as once, few or many counts, or as a class when the clone is expanded.

j_gene | d_gene | abundance | v_gene | CDR3aa | CDR3nt
TRBJ1-1 | . | . | TRBV6-1 | CATLRGFNTEAFF | TGTGCCACCCTCCGGGGGTTCAACACTGAAGCTTTCTTT
TRBJ2-5 | . | . | TRBV3-1/TRBV3-2 | CASSLRYATRQETQYF | TGTGCCAGCAGCCTTAGGTATGCGACCCGACAAGAGACCCAGTACTTC
TRBJ1-4 | . | . | TRBV30 | CAWSLTSGATNEKLFF | TGTGCCTGGAGTTTGACTAGCGGGGCAACTAATGAAAAACTGTTTTTT
TRBJ1-6 | . | . | TRBV5-6 | CASSWGADSPLHF | TGTGCCAGCAGCTGGGGGGCCGATTCACCCCTCCACTTT
TRBJ2-5 | . | once | TRBV3-1/TRBV3-2 | CASSHNRGSGETQYF | TGTGCCAGCAGCCACAACCGGGGTTCGGGAGAGACCCAGTACTTC
TRBJ2-5 | TRBD1 | . | TRBV5-1 | CASSPIHPGQQETQYF | TGCGCCAGCAGCCCAATTCATCCGGGACAGCAAGAGACCCAGTACTTC
TRBJ1-5 | . | . | TRBV6-1 | CASSEGFVWVQPQHF | TGTGCCAGCAGTGAAGGGTTCGTGTGGGTACAGCCCCAGCATTTT
TRBJ1-5 | TRBD1 | . | TRBV6-2/TRBV6-3 | CASSYSGDRAPHQPQHF | TGTGCCAGCAGTTACTCGGGGGACAGGGCCCCTCATCAGCCCCAGCATTTT
TRBJ2-7 | . | few | TRBV14 | CASSQDVWTSTYEQYF | TGTGCCAGCAGCCAAGATGTCTGGACTTCTACCTACGAGCAGTACTTC
TRBJ1-5 | . | few | TRBV6-1 | CASSERPSQPQHF | TGTGCCAGCAGTGAAAGGCCCTCTCAGCCCCAGCATTTT
TRBJ1-3 | . | . | TRBV6-2/TRBV6-3 | CASSYFPDYGNTIYF | TGTGCCAGCAGTTACTTTCCTGACTACGGAAACACCATATATTTT
TRBJ1-1 | . | once | TRBV5-1 | CASSFDTGVTPEAFF | TGCGCCAGCAGCTTCGATACGGGGGTTACCCCTGAAGCTTTCTTT
TRBJ1-1 | . | . | TRBV30 | CAWSVGERGTEAFF | TGTGCCTGGAGTGTTGGGGAAAGGGGCACTGAAGCTTTCTTT
TRBJ1-2 | . | once | TRBV5-1 | CASSFGRGAVYGYTF | TGCGCCAGCAGCTTCGGCCGGGGCGCAGTCTATGGCTACACCTTC